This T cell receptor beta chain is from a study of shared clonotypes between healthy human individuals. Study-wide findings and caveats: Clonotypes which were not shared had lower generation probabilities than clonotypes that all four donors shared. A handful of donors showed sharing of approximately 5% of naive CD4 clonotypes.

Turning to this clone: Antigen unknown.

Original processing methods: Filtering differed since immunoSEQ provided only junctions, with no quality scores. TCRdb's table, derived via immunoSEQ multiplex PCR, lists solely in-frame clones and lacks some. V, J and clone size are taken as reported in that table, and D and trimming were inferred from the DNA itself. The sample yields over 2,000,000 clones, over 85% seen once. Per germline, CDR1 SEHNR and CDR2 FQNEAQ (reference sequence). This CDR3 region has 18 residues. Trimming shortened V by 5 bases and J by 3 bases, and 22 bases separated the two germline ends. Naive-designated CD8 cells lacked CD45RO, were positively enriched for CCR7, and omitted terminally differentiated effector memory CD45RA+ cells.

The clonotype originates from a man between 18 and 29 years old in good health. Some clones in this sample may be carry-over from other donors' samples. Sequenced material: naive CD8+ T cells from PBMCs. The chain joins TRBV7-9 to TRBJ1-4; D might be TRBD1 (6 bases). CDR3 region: CASSPGRGAQVPNEKLFF. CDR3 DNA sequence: TGTGCCAGCAGCCCAGGAAGGGGGGCTCAGGTGCCTAATGAAAAACTGTTTTTT.